This T cell receptor beta chain was captured in a study of blood T cell repertoires in COVID-19. Sequencing used immunoSEQ multiplex PCR; TCRdb keeps in-frame clones, though not all of them. The sample consists of 80,000 to 100,000 clones, 86% of them appearing once. In germline, CDR1 is SEHNR, CDR2 FQNEAQ (reference sequence). The CDR3 is made up of 13 amino acids. Trimming took 5 bases from V and 10 from J, leaving 12 bases between them. Sequenced input: peripheral blood. The TCR was taken from a man aged 45-60 years with acute or convalescent COVID-19. The chain couples TRBV7-9 to TRBJ1-6, with a tentative D call TRBD1 (6 bases). The CDR3 DNA reads TGTGCCAGCAGCCTTGACAGGACCTCACCCCTCCACTTT. It codes for CASSLDRTSPLHF.